This T cell receptor beta chain was identified in a study of OX40 agonist ivuxolimab in advanced cancers. On the study more broadly: The study treated patients with ivuxolimab, an agonistic anti-OX40 (CD134) antibody. General study points: Both CD4+ and CD8+ T cell populations in blood had undergone clonal expansion by week 6 at 0.1 to 3.0 mg/kg.

Of note for this clone: Its antigen is unknown.

V was shortened by 4 bases and J by 2 bases, with 13 bases between the two germline ends. Germline CDR1 SGHDT, CDR2 YYEEEE. CDR3 length equals 14 residues. Clones were read by immunoSEQ multiplex PCR, and TCRdb kept only the in-frame ones, dropping some. The repertoire includes more than 75,000 clones, 84% of them detected once, and 5.8% sits in the top ten. The sequencing here drew on CD4+ or CD8+ T cells sorted from blood, taken in a trial of the OX40 agonist ivuxolimab. The chain combines TRBV5-6 with TRBJ2-7, with D perhaps TRBD2 (5 bases). The receptor comes from an adult with an advanced solid tumor such as melanoma, head and neck, liver or kidney cancer. The CDR3 sequence is CASSRLAVAYEQYF. CDR3 sequence (DNA): TGTGCCAGCAGCCGGCTAGCCGTGGCCTACGAGCAGTACTTC.